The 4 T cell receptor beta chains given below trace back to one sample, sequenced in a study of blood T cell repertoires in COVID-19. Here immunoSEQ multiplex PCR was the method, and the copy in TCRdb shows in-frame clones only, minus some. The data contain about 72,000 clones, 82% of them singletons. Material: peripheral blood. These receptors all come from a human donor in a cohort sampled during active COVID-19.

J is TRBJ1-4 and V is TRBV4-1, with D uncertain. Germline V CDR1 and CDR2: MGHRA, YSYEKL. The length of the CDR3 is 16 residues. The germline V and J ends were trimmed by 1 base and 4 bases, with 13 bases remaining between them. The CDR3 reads CASSQGRAFRNEKLFF. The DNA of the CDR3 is TGCGCCAGCAGCCAAGGGAGGGCTTTCCGTAATGAAAAACTGTTTTTT.

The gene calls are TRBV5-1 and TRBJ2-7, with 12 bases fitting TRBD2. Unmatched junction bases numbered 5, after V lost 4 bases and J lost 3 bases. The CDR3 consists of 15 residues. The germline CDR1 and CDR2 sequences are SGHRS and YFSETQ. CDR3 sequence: CASSLWTSGDYEQYF. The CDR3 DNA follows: TGCGCCAGCAGCCTGTGGACTAGCGGGGACTACGAGCAGTACTTC. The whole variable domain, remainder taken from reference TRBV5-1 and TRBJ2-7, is KAGVTQTPRYLIKTRGQQVTLSCSPISGHRSVSWYQQTPGQGLQFLFEYFSETQRNKGNFPGRFSGRQFSNSRSEMNVSTLELGDSALYLCASSLWTSGDYEQYFGPGTRLTVT.

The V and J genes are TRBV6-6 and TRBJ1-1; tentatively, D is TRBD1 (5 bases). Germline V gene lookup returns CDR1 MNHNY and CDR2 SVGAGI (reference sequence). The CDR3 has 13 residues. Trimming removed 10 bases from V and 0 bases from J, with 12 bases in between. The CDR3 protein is CATSGGMNTEAFF. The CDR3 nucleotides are TGTGCCACGTCGGGGGGTATGAACACTGAAGCTTTCTTT.

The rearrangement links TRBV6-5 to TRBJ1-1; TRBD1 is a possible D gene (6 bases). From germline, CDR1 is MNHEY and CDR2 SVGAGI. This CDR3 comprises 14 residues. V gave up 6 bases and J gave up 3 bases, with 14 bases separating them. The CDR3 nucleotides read TGTGCCAGCAGGGTGCCAGGGGCTGACACTGAAGCTTTCTTT. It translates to CASRVPGADTEAFF.